This T cell receptor beta chain was retrieved from a study of T cells in Graves' hyperthyroidism and ophthalmopathy. In this sample, this clonotype turned up a few times. V shed 4 bases and J 2 bases; nucleotides not matched to a gene: 10. CDR1 is SGHRS and CDR2 is YFSETQ in the germline V gene. The CDR3 length is 16 residues. Researchers amplified the TCR beta CDR3 regions from RNA transcripts. The TCR CDR3 was amplified in a first-round RT-PCR using the HTBI primer set. MiXCR was run by TCRdb on the multiplex PCR reads, yielding one entry per CDR3 protein. The table records under 650,000 distinct CDR3 sequences, roughly 15% of them present only once. These patients, aged 18 to 65, had recently diagnosed hyperthyroidism lasting under 2 months. Uncontrolled infection, other autoimmune disease, pregnancy or lactation excluded patients.

Material for sequencing was blood. The chain joins TRBV5-1 to TRBJ2-5; 8 bases line up with TRBD2. This clonotype originated in a woman aged 25 to 39 with Graves' hyperthyroidism. The CDR3: CASSRSFGTRQETQYF. As DNA, the CDR3 is TGCGCCAGCAGCAGGAGCTTCGGGACTAGGCAAGAGACCCAGTACTTC.